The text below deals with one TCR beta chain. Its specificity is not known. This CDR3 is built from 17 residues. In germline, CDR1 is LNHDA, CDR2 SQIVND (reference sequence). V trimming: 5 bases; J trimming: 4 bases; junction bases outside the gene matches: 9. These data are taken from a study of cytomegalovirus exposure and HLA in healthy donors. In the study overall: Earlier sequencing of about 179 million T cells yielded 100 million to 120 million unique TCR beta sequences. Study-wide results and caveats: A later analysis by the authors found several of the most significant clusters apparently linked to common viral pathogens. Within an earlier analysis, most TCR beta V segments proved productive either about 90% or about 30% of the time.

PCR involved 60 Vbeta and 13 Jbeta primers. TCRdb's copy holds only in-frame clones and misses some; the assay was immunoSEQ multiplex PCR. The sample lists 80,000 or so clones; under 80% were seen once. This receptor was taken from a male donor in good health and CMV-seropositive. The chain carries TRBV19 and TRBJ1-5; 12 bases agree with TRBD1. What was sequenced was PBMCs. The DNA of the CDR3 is TGTGCCAGTAGTGCTCCGGGACAGGGGGCCCGTAATCAGCCCCAGCATTTT. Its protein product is CASSAPGQGARNQPQHF.